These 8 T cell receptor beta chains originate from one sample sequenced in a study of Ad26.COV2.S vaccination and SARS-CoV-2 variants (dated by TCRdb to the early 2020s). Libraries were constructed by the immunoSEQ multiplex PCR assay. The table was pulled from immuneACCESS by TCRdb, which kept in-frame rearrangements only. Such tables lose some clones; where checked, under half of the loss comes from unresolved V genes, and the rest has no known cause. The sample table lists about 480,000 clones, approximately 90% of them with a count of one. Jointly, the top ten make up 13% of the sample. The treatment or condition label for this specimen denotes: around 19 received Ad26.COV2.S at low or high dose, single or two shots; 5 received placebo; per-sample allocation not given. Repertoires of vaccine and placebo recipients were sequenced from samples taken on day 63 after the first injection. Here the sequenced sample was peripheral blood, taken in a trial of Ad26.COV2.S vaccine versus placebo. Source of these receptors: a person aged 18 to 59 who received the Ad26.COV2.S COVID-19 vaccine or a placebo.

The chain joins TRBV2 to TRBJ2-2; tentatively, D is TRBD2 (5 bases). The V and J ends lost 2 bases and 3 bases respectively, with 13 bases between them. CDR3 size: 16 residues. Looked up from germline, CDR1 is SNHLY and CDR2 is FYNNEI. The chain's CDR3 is CASSENSPGDTGELFF. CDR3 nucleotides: TGTGCCAGCAGTGAAAACAGCCCCGGGGACACCGGGGAGCTGTTTTTT.

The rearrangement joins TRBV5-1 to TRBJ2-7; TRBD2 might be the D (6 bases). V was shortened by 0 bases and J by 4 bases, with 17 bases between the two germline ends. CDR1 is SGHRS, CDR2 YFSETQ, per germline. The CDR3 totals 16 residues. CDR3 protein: CASSLVGSGTRYEQYF. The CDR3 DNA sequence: TGCGCCAGCAGCTTGGTTGGTAGCGGTACCCGTTACGAGCAGTACTTC.

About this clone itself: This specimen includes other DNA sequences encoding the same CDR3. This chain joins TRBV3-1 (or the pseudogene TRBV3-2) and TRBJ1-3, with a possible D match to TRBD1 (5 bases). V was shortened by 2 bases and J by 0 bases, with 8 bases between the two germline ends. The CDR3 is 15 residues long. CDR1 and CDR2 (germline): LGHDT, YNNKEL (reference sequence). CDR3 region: CASSQTGTSGNTIYF. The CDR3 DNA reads TGTGCCAGCAGCCAAACAGGCACCTCTGGAAACACCATATATTTT.

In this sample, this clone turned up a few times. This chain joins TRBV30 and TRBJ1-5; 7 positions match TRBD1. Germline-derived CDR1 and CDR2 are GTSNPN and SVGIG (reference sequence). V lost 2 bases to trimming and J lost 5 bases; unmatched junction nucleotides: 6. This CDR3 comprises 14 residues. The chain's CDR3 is CAWSWGTGDQPQHF. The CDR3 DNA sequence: TGTGCCTGGAGTTGGGGAACAGGGGATCAGCCCCAGCATTTT.

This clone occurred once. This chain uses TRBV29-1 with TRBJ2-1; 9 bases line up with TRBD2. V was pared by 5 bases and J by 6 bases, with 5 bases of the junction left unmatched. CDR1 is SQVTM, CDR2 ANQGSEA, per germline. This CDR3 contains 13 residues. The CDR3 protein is CSVSSSGSNEQFF. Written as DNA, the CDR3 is TGCAGCGTTTCGAGTAGCGGGAGCAATGAGCAGTTCTTC.

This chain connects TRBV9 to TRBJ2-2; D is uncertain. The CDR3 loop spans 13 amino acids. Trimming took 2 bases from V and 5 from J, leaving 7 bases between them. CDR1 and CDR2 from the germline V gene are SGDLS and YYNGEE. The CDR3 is CASSVGITGELFF. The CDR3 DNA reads TGTGCCAGCAGCGTGGGAATTACCGGGGAGCTGTTTTTT.

The CDR3 loop reads CASSLALEETQYF. The CDR3 DNA reads as TGTGCCAGCAGCTTAGCGTTAGAAGAGACCCAGTACTTC. J is TRBJ2-5 and V is TRBV7-2; D unresolved. From germline, CDR1 is SGHTA and CDR2 FQGNSA. V lost 0 bases and J lost 3, with 5 bases in between. This CDR3 has 13 amino acids.

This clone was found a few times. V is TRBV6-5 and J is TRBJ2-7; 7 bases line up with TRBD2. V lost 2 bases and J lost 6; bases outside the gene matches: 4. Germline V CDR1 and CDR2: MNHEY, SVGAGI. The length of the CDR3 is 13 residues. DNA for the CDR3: TGTGCCAGCAGTTACGACGCGGGAGCCGAGCAGTACTTC. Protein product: CASSYDAGAEQYF.